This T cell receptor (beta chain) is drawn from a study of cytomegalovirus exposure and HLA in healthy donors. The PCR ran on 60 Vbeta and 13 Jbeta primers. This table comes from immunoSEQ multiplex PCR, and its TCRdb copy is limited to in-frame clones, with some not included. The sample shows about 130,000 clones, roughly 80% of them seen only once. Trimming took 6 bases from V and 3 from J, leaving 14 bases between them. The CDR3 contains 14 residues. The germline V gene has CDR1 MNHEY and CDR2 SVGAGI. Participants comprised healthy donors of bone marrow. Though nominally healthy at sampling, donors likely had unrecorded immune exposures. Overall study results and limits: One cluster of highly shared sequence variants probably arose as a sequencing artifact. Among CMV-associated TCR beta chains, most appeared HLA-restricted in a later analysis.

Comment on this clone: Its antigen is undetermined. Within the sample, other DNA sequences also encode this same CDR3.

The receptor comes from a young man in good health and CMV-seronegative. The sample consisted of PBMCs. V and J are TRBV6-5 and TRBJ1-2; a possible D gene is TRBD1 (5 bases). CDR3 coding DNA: TGTGCCAGCAGCCTGACAGAGGCGGACTATGGCTACACCTTC. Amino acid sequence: CASSLTEADYGYTF.